This TCR beta chain derives from a study of T cell therapy after organ transplantation. As for the study in general: Therapy products were autologous CMV-specific T cells, peptide-expanded for roughly two weeks. Study results and limitations: Minimal repertoire change after therapy followed marked pretherapy expansions in nonresponders. Confounding by concurrent antirejection or antiviral medications was not assessed.

The CDR3 is 15 amino acids. Germline V gives CDR1 SGHRS, CDR2 YFSETQ. Trimming removed 4 bases from V and 0 bases from J, with 14 bases in between. Measured with immunoSEQ multiplex PCR; TCRdb has only the in-frame clones, and not every one. This sample has approximately 20,000 clones; 65% to 85% occur once, and the top ten carry around a tenth. Notes on this clone: Antigen: not known.

Time point reported: 4-8 weeks after completion of therapy. The sample in question was CD8+ T cells from blood, obtained after autologous CMV-specific T cell therapy. The TCR comes from a human patient who had received a solid organ transplant and had CMV disease. Some T cells may arise from the graft donor. The chain couples TRBV5-1 to TRBJ2-7; perhaps TRBD2 as D (5 bases). The CDR3 bases are TGCGCCAGCAGCGTCGAGCTAGCTCCCTCCTACGAGCAGTACTTC. Residues: CASSVELAPSYEQYF.